The 31 T cell receptor beta chains reported below all come from one sample, sequenced in a study of T cell responses to AZD1222 COVID-19 vaccine. Clones were sequenced by immunoSEQ multiplex PCR, and TCRdb holds only the in-frame ones, with some missing. The sample has some 54,000 clones, roughly 90% seen once. The sample was peripheral blood, taken on day 0 of AZD1222 vaccination. The source of these receptors is an adult in good health.

This rearrangement joins TRBV2 to TRBJ1-2, with a weak D call TRBD1 (5 bases). Germline V lookup: CDR1 SNHLY, CDR2 FYNNEI. This CDR3 region has 15 residues. V lost 4 bases to trimming and J lost 2 bases, with 14 bases between them. CDR3 in amino acids: CASSVAGPGNYGYTF. The CDR3 coding sequence is TGTGCCAGCAGTGTTGCGGGGCCGGGGAACTATGGCTACACCTTC.

The chain joins TRBV27 to TRBJ1-2, with a tentative D call TRBD1 (6 bases). Trimming left V 4 bases short and J 7 bases short, with 13 bases between. This CDR3 has 13 amino acids. Germline CDR1 is MNHEY and CDR2 is SMNVEV (reference sequence). The CDR3 nucleotides read TGTGCCAGCAGTTCTCCAGGACAGAGTGGCTACACCTTC. Residues: CASSSPGQSGYTF.

CDR3 loop: CASSFSQGKEAFF. CDR3 in DNA: TGCGCCAGCAGCTTTAGTCAGGGGAAGGAAGCTTTCTTT. The rearrangement uses TRBV5-1 and TRBJ1-1; D may be TRBD1 (6 bases). CDR1 and CDR2 (germline): SGHRS, YFSETQ. The V end lost 2 bases, the J end lost 8 bases, and 13 bases lay between the germline ends. The CDR3 has 13 residues. The complete variable domain, with remaining parts taken from reference TRBV5-1 and TRBJ1-1, reads KAGVTQTPRYLIKTRGQQVTLSCSPISGHRSVSWYQQTPGQGLQFLFEYFSETQRNKGNFPGRFSGRQFSNSRSEMNVSTLELGDSALYLCASSFSQGKEAFFGQGTRLTVV.

The chain links TRBV27 to TRBJ1-1; 7 positions match TRBD1. Looked up from germline, CDR1 is MNHEY and CDR2 is SMNVEV (reference sequence). The CDR3 runs 22 residues. V dropped 2 bases and J dropped 7; count of bases not matched to a gene: 31. This CDR3 reads CASSLKAIGKGARWGEEFEAFF. CDR3 nucleotide sequence: TGTGCCAGCAGTTTAAAGGCGATAGGGAAGGGGGCGAGGTGGGGAGAGGAATTTGAAGCTTTCTTT.

V usage is TRBV19 and J usage is TRBJ1-2; D is possibly TRBD1 (5 bases). Germline V gene data show CDR1 as LNHDA and CDR2 as SQIVND (reference sequence). The CDR3 has 13 amino acids. The V and J ends lost 3 bases and 7 bases respectively, with 12 bases between them. CDR3 sequence (DNA): TGTGCCAGTAGTATTCGTCCTGGGGCTGGCTACACCTTC. Translated, it gives CASSIRPGAGYTF.

V is TRBV27 and J is TRBJ2-2; tentatively, D is TRBD1 (6 bases). Germline V CDR1 and CDR2: MNHEY, SMNVEV (reference sequence). The germline V and J ends were trimmed by 8 bases and 7 bases, with 23 bases remaining between them. The CDR3 is made up of 16 amino acids. CDR3 in amino acids: CASGQIPANPRGELFF. CDR3 bases: TGTGCCAGCGGACAGATCCCAGCCAATCCCCGCGGGGAGCTGTTTTTT.

Only one count was recorded for this clone. The V gene is TRBV28, the J gene TRBJ1-1; D gene ambiguous. Germline assignment: CDR1 MDHEN and CDR2 SYDVKM. With 1 base removed from V and 6 bases from J, the gap between germline ends came to 6 bases. The CDR3 spans 12 residues. The CDR3 is CASSLSGPEAFF. The CDR3 nucleotides are TGTGCCAGCAGTTTATCGGGCCCTGAAGCTTTCTTT.

This clone was seen a single time. The gene calls are TRBV19 and TRBJ2-5, with no clear D. V lost 1 base to trimming and J lost 5 bases, with 8 bases between them. The CDR3 consists of 13 residues. Germline loops: CDR1 LNHDA, CDR2 SQIVND (reference sequence). CDR3: CASSIADGETQYF. In DNA form, the CDR3 reads TGTGCCAGTAGTATAGCTGACGGGGAGACCCAGTACTTC.

This clone showed up just once. The chain employs TRBV2 and TRBJ2-1; 7 nucleotides agree with TRBD2. CDR3 length: 17 amino acids. CDR1 SNHLY and CDR2 FYNNEI come from the germline V gene. V trimming: 2 bases; J trimming: 4 bases; junction bases outside the gene matches: 11. The CDR3 region is CASSELGGTNQYNEQFF. CDR3 coding DNA: TGTGCCAGCAGTGAACTGGGCGGGACTAACCAGTACAATGAGCAGTTCTTC.

The V call is TRBV18, the J call TRBJ1-5; D gene uncertain. The V end was cut by 2 bases, the J end by 0 bases, with 14 bases between. The CDR3 extends over 17 amino acids. Germline V gene data show CDR1 as KGHSH and CDR2 as LQKENI. The CDR3 nucleotides read TGTGCCAGCTCACCAAACCAGCCGGGAAATAGCAATCAGCCCCAGCATTTT. This codes for CASSPNQPGNSNQPQHF.

V gene TRBV18 combines with J gene TRBJ2-2, with no clear D. The CDR3 extends over 14 amino acids. Germline V gene sequence: CDR1 KGHSH, CDR2 LQKENI. V was cut by 3 bases and J by 2 bases, with 7 bases left in between. CDR3 nucleotide sequence: TGTGCCAGCTCACCGGGGTACAACACCGGGGAGCTGTTTTTT. Translation gives CASSPGYNTGELFF.

V usage is TRBV30 and J usage is TRBJ2-2, with D possibly being TRBD2 (5 bases). Between the trimmed V and J ends, which lost 2 bases and 5 bases, there was a span of 12 bases. This CDR3 has 14 amino acids. Germline assignment: CDR1 GTSNPN and CDR2 SVGIG (reference sequence). CDR3 sequence reads: CAWSLGGVTGELFF. Written as DNA, the CDR3 is TGTGCCTGGAGTTTAGGAGGTGTTACCGGGGAGCTGTTTTTT.

V usage is TRBV24-1 and J usage is TRBJ2-4, with 7 bases aligning to TRBD1. CDR3 length equals 15 residues. V lost 5 bases to trimming and J lost 0 bases; unmatched junction nucleotides: 3. Germline V gene lookup returns CDR1 KGHDR and CDR2 SFDVKD. The CDR3 here is CATSGGGLAKNIQYF. CDR3 sequence (DNA): TGTGCCACCAGTGGAGGGGGCCTAGCCAAAAACATTCAGTACTTC.

The chain couples TRBV15 to TRBJ1-2; 8 nucleotides match TRBD1. This CDR3 has 18 residues. The V and J ends lost 0 bases and 7 bases, in that order; junction bases with no gene match: 16. CDR1 is LNHNV, CDR2 YYDKDF, per germline (reference sequence). This CDR3 reads CATSRDRVARDRLSGYTF. In DNA, the CDR3 is TGTGCCACCAGCAGAGATCGGGTAGCACGGGACAGGTTATCTGGCTACACCTTC.

The chain uses TRBV2 and TRBJ1-1; D possibly corresponds to TRBD1 (5 bases). Germline CDR1 and CDR2: SNHLY and FYNNEI. V was cut by 2 bases and J by 0 bases, with 10 bases left in between. This CDR3 spans 15 amino acids. The CDR3 is CASSELGGMNTEAFF. The CDR3 region has the DNA TGTGCCAGCAGTGAACTGGGGGGTATGAACACTGAAGCTTTCTTT.

The chain combines TRBV29-1 with TRBJ2-5; 12 bases match TRBD2. CDR1 and CDR2 from the germline V gene are SQVTM and ANQGSEA. This CDR3 has 15 amino acids. With 6 bases clipped from V and 1 base from J, the junction kept 6 bases outside the gene matches. The CDR3 DNA reads as TGCAGCGTCTCAGGACTAGCGGGGATCCAAGAGACCCAGTACTTC. Translating gives CSVSGLAGIQETQYF.

The rearrangement joins TRBV18 to TRBJ1-1, with TRBD1 as a possible D gene (6 bases). CDR1 KGHSH and CDR2 LQKENI come from the germline V gene. Trimming took off 3 bases at V and 7 bases at J, with 21 bases between the two ends. The CDR3 runs to 16 residues. The CDR3 is CASSPLSYGGTLEAFF. Here the CDR3 DNA reads TGTGCCAGCTCACCGCTCAGTTACGGGGGCACCCTTGAAGCTTTCTTT.

This clone has a handful of counts. The chain uses TRBV6-1 and TRBJ2-7; no reliable D call. The V gene lost 2 bases and the J gene lost 9 bases, with 14 bases spanning the gap. From germline, CDR1 is MNHNS and CDR2 SASEGT. CDR3 length equals 13 residues. Written as DNA, the CDR3 is TGTGCCAGCAGTGAAATTAGGAAGGATGGGCAGTACTTC. This gives the protein CASSEIRKDGQYF.

V is TRBV9 and J is TRBJ2-2; 8 positions agree with TRBD1. The germline gives CDR1 SGDLS, CDR2 YYNGEE. V dropped 3 bases and J dropped 5; count of bases not matched to a gene: 6. The CDR3 length is 15 residues. The CDR3 region has the DNA TGTGCCAGCAGCGCCCTCGACAGGGGAACCGGGGAGCTGTTTTTT. Its translation: CASSALDRGTGELFF.

CDR3 protein: CASSGEHPNYGYTF. The CDR3 DNA reads TGTGCCAGCAGCGGAGAACATCCCAACTATGGCTACACCTTC. The V and J genes are TRBV5-4 and TRBJ1-2; D is ambiguous. The CDR3 spans 14 residues. In germline, CDR1 is SGHNT, CDR2 YYREEE (reference sequence). Trimming took off 4 bases at V and 2 bases at J, with 12 bases between the two ends.

The gene calls are TRBV7-9 and TRBJ1-2; D ambiguous. Per germline, CDR1 SEHNR and CDR2 FQNEAQ (reference sequence). This CDR3 is built from 14 residues. V was shortened by 5 bases and J by 8 bases, with 18 bases between the two germline ends. This CDR3 is CASSPRSGNLGYTF. In DNA, the CDR3 is TGTGCCAGCAGCCCTCGGTCAGGAAACTTAGGCTACACCTTC.

The rearrangement joins TRBV5-6 to TRBJ2-1; 8 bases map to TRBD2. The germline V gene encodes CDR1 SGHDT and CDR2 YYEEEE. V dropped 1 base and J dropped 4; count of bases not matched to a gene: 4. The CDR3 loop spans 15 amino acids. The CDR3 bases are TGTGCCAGCAGCTTGCGGGCTAGCGGGTACAATGAGCAGTTCTTC. As protein: CASSLRASGYNEQFF.

The CDR3 here is CAWRDQRTSGNSPLHF. The CDR3, as DNA: TGTGCCTGGAGGGACCAGAGGACCTCCGGTAATTCACCCCTCCACTTT. The chain couples TRBV30 to TRBJ1-6, with no clear D. CDR1 GTSNPN and CDR2 SVGIG come from the germline V gene (reference sequence). The V end lost 3 bases, the J end lost 6 bases, and 18 bases lay between the germline ends. This CDR3 has 16 residues.

V usage is TRBV5-1 and J usage is TRBJ2-3, with no clear D. Germline CDR1 and CDR2: SGHRS and YFSETQ. This CDR3 is 13 amino acids long. V was clipped by 0 bases and J by 1 base, with 3 bases between them. This CDR3 is CASSLGGTDTQYF. In DNA form, the CDR3 reads TGCGCCAGCAGCTTGGGGGGCACAGATACGCAGTATTTT.

This rearrangement joins TRBV25-1 to TRBJ1-2; D possibly corresponds to TRBD1 (5 bases). V was trimmed by 6 bases and J by 4 bases, leaving 21 bases between them. CDR1 is MGHDK, CDR2 SYGVNS, per germline. The CDR3 extends over 16 amino acids. The CDR3 DNA reads as TGTGCCAGCAGCCCCTCCGGGACGGTGGGTGCCTATGGCTACACCTTC. Translated, it gives CASSPSGTVGAYGYTF.

The chain employs TRBV7-9 and TRBJ2-7; D may be TRBD1 (6 bases). The CDR3 extends over 13 amino acids. The germline V gene encodes CDR1 SEHNR and CDR2 FQNEAQ (reference sequence). DNA for the CDR3: TGTGCTGGAGCAGGGACACACTCCTACGAGCAGTACTTC. Its translation: CAGAGTHSYEQYF.

V gene TRBV27 combines with J gene TRBJ2-1; tentative D call: TRBD1 (7 bases). Deletions cut 6 bases from V and 4 bases from J, with 22 bases between. Germline assignment: CDR1 MNHEY and CDR2 SMNVEV (reference sequence). This CDR3 is 17 amino acids long. The CDR3 DNA follows: TGTGCCAGCAGCGCATGGACAGGCCTAGCGAAATACAATGAGCAGTTCTTC. Translating gives CASSAWTGLAKYNEQFF.

The chain employs TRBV3-1 (or the pseudogene TRBV3-2) and TRBJ2-7, with 9 nucleotides matching TRBD2. Per the germline V gene, CDR1 is LGHDT and CDR2 is YNNKEL (reference sequence). The CDR3 is 24 residues long. V shed 0 bases, J shed 6 bases, and the junction held 33 bases outside the gene matches. CDR3 protein: CASSQEVKTGTSGSREVLRFEQYF. DNA of the CDR3: TGTGCCAGCAGCCAAGAGGTTAAGACAGGTACTAGCGGGTCGAGAGAGGTGTTAAGGTTCGAGCAGTACTTC.

The chain recombines TRBV28 with TRBJ2-7, with 10 positions matching TRBD2. Germline loops: CDR1 MDHEN, CDR2 SYDVKM. This CDR3 comprises 19 residues. The V and J ends lost 2 bases and 2 bases, in that order; junction bases with no gene match: 15. The CDR3 protein is CASSLKLNRAGGRTYEQYF. DNA of the CDR3: TGTGCCAGCAGTTTAAAACTGAACCGAGCGGGAGGGAGGACCTACGAGCAGTACTTC.

This chain links TRBV3-1 (or the pseudogene TRBV3-2) with TRBJ1-1, with unresolved D. Germline V gives CDR1 LGHDT, CDR2 YNNKEL (reference sequence). V lost 1 base, J lost 11 bases, and 20 bases lay in between. The CDR3 contains 15 residues. CDR3: CASSQVRPDLLGAFF. CDR3 nucleotide sequence: TGTGCCAGCAGCCAAGTACGGCCTGACCTCCTTGGCGCTTTCTTT.

This chain links TRBV11-3 with TRBJ2-5, with TRBD1 matching over 9 bases. CDR1 SGHNT and CDR2 YENEEA come from the germline V gene. The length of the CDR3 is 14 residues. The V and J ends lost 5 bases and 4 bases, in that order; junction bases with no gene match: 5. The CDR3 DNA reads as TGTGCCAGCAGCCGGACAGGGGTAGGAGAGACCCAGTACTTC. This translates into CASSRTGVGETQYF.